These 32 T cell receptor beta chains originate from one sample sequenced in a study of cytomegalovirus exposure and HLA in healthy donors. Primers: 60 Vbeta forward and 13 Jbeta reverse. Clones were sequenced by immunoSEQ multiplex PCR, and TCRdb holds only the in-frame ones, with some missing. Its table records around 70,000 clones. Sequencing input: PBMCs. The receptors stem from a boy aged 10-17 years in good health and CMV-seronegative.

The chain recombines TRBV6-1 with TRBJ1-4, with TRBD1 matching over 7 bases. J gave up 1 base and V 3 bases, and 2 bases lay outside the gene matches. Germline assignment: CDR1 MNHNS and CDR2 SASEGT. The CDR3 totals 15 residues. CDR3 sequence: CASSDRQGTNEKLFF. For the CDR3, the DNA is TGTGCCAGCAGTGACAGACAGGGAACTAATGAAAAACTGTTTTTT.

The chain is built from TRBV7-6 and TRBJ1-3, with 7 bases that match TRBD1. The CDR3 contains 15 residues. Losses at the gene ends were 1 base for V and 0 bases for J; bases not matched to a gene: 0. CDR1 is SGHVS and CDR2 is FNYEAQ in the germline V gene. This chain's CDR3 is CASSLGQGSGNTIYF. CDR3 DNA sequence: TGTGCCAGCAGCTTAGGACAGGGCTCTGGAAACACCATATATTTT.

The rearrangement links TRBV6-1 to TRBJ1-2; D is perhaps TRBD1 (6 bases). V lost 6 bases, J lost 0 bases, and 14 bases lay in between. Germline-derived CDR1 and CDR2 are MNHNS and SASEGT. The CDR3 length is 15 residues. CDR3 coding DNA: TGTGCCAGCAGCGCTACCTGGACAGCTAACTATGGCTACACCTTC. Its translation: CASSATWTANYGYTF.

V usage is TRBV2 and J usage is TRBJ2-5; 7 positions agree with TRBD1. V dropped 3 bases and J dropped 7; count of bases not matched to a gene: 20. The germline CDR1 and CDR2 sequences are SNHLY and FYNNEI. The CDR3 has 18 residues. CDR3 DNA sequence: TGTGCCAGCAGTGATTCACCCGACAGGGACCCCATTAAGCGGACCCAGTACTTC. Translation: CASSDSPDRDPIKRTQYF.

The genes are TRBV10-3 and TRBJ1-4; TRBD1 matches 10 bases. V lost 5 bases to trimming and J lost 3 bases; unmatched junction nucleotides: 3. Per germline, CDR1 ENHRY and CDR2 SYGVKD. The length of the CDR3 is 15 residues. The CDR3 spells CAISRQGAPNEKLFF. The CDR3 DNA follows: TGTGCCATCAGTAGACAGGGGGCGCCTAATGAAAAACTGTTTTTT.

The chain joins TRBV14 to TRBJ2-7; D possibly corresponds to TRBD1 (5 bases). CDR1 is SGHDN, CDR2 FVKESK, per germline. V lost 5 bases and J lost 4, with 18 bases in between. This CDR3 comprises 15 residues. The CDR3 here is CASSYRQPWGYEQYF. The DNA of the CDR3 is TGTGCCAGCAGCTACCGACAGCCTTGGGGTTACGAGCAGTACTTC.

The rearrangement joins TRBV14 to TRBJ2-5; D is uncertain. The germline V and J ends were trimmed by 1 base and 5 bases, with 8 bases remaining between them. This CDR3 comprises 13 residues. Germline V gene lookup returns CDR1 SGHDN and CDR2 FVKESK. CDR3 coding DNA: TGTGCCAGCAGCCAAGGGCAGGCGGAGACCCAGTACTTC. Translating gives CASSQGQAETQYF.

J is TRBJ1-2 and V is TRBV9, with 10 bases identical to TRBD1. The V gene end was trimmed by 3 bases and the J gene end by 8 bases; junction bases not matched to a gene: 7. The length of the CDR3 is 14 residues. Germline CDR1 is SGDLS and CDR2 is YYNGEE. In nucleotides, the CDR3 is TGTGCCAGCAGCGAGGGACAGGGGACCGGGGGCTACACCTTC. It yields the protein CASSEGQGTGGYTF.

This sequence joins TRBV4-3 and TRBJ1-2; D unresolved. Germline assignment: CDR1 LGHNA and CDR2 YSLEER. V lost 0 bases and J 2 bases, leaving 10 bases between the germline ends. The CDR3 extends over 15 amino acids. This CDR3 reads CASSQDPRFNYGYTF. CDR3 nucleotide sequence: TGCGCCAGCAGCCAAGATCCGCGGTTCAACTATGGCTACACCTTC.

V gene TRBV9 combines with J gene TRBJ1-1; D is uncertain. The CDR3 sequence is 14 residues long. V was pared by 0 bases and J by 1 base, with 7 bases between. Germline V gene sequence: CDR1 SGDLS, CDR2 YYNGEE. As DNA, the CDR3 is TGTGCCAGCAGCGTAGGGCCCGAGAACACTGAAGCTTTCTTT. It codes for CASSVGPENTEAFF.

This chain joins TRBV19 and TRBJ1-2; D gene ambiguous. Trimming left V 8 bases short and J 5 bases short, with 9 bases between. There are 11 residues in the CDR3. Germline V lookup: CDR1 LNHDA, CDR2 SQIVND (reference sequence). The CDR3 spells CASEDGYGYTF. The CDR3 DNA follows: TGTGCCAGTGAGGATGGGTATGGCTACACCTTC.

This chain joins TRBV18 and TRBJ1-1; the match to TRBD1 covers 7 bases. CDR3 length: 13 amino acids. V lost 6 bases, J lost 5 bases, and 6 bases stayed unmatched. Germline-derived CDR1 and CDR2 are KGHSH and LQKENI. The CDR3 region has the DNA TGTGCCAGCTCCCAGGAACAGGGGACTGAAGCTTTCTTT. Residues: CASSQEQGTEAFF.

The chain combines TRBV4-3 with TRBJ2-7; TRBD2 aligns across 7 bases. Germline CDR1 and CDR2: LGHNA and YSLEER. Losses at the gene ends were 3 bases for V and 1 base for J; bases not matched to a gene: 15. The CDR3 spans 18 residues. CDR3 DNA: TGCGCCAGCAGCCAGAGGGCCTCTATCACTAGCGTATCCTACGAGCAGTACTTC. This gives the protein CASSQRASITSVSYEQYF.

CDR3 loop: CASRGSGDTDTQYF. In DNA, the CDR3 is TGTGCCAGCAGAGGTAGCGGGGATACAGATACGCAGTATTTT. The chain combines TRBV6-1 with TRBJ2-3, with TRBD2 identical over 8 bases. Germline CDR1 MNHNS, CDR2 SASEGT. The CDR3 runs 14 residues. J was trimmed by 3 bases and V by 6 bases; bases with no gene match: 5.

This chain links TRBV18 with TRBJ1-1; D remains unclear. Germline V gene data show CDR1 as KGHSH and CDR2 as LQKENI. The CDR3 is made up of 13 amino acids. Trimming shortened V by 1 base and J by 10 bases, and 13 bases separated the two germline ends. The CDR3 sequence is CASSPLGGPAAFF. Written as DNA, the CDR3 is TGTGCCAGCTCACCACTGGGTGGGCCGGCAGCTTTCTTT.

The chain combines TRBV28 with TRBJ1-2, with 7 bases fitting TRBD1. V was clipped by 5 bases and J by 4 bases; unmatched bases: 1. Germline V lookup: CDR1 MDHEN, CDR2 SYDVKM. The CDR3 sequence is 12 residues long. CDR3 amino acids: CASSGTVYGYTF. The CDR3 DNA reads as TGTGCCAGCAGTGGGACAGTCTATGGCTACACCTTC.

J is TRBJ2-7 and V is TRBV4-3; D is ambiguous. Germline V gene sequence: CDR1 LGHNA, CDR2 YSLEER. CDR3 length: 17 residues. V was trimmed by 0 bases and J by 0 bases, leaving 15 bases between them. The DNA for the CDR3 is TGCGCCAGCAGCCAAGATCAATGGCAGCCTAGCTCCTACGAGCAGTACTTC. Encoded protein: CASSQDQWQPSSYEQYF.

This chain uses TRBV19 with TRBJ1-2; 7 positions agree with TRBD1. The CDR3 runs 14 residues. V was pared by 5 bases and J by 3 bases, with 6 bases of the junction left unmatched. The germline gives CDR1 LNHDA, CDR2 SQIVND (reference sequence). This chain's CDR3 is CASSVTTGDYGYTF. CDR3 in DNA: TGTGCCAGTAGTGTTACAACAGGGGACTATGGCTACACCTTC.

The chain has TRBV19 and TRBJ2-7; TRBD1 agrees at 9 bases. The CDR3 covers 13 residues. Germline-derived CDR1 and CDR2 are LNHDA and SQIVND (reference sequence). Trimming took 4 bases from V and 5 from J; bases not matched to a gene: 3. CDR3 nucleotides: TGTGCCAGTAGTACACAGGGGGCCCACGAGCAGTACTTC. Translated, it gives CASSTQGAHEQYF.

The chain is built from TRBV2 and TRBJ2-2; a weak D match, TRBD1 (6 bases). In germline, CDR1 is SNHLY, CDR2 FYNNEI. CDR3 size: 15 residues. The V gene lost 9 bases and the J gene lost 3 bases, with 17 bases spanning the gap. The CDR3 sequence: CASTLQGSDTGELFF. CDR3 bases: TGTGCCAGTACACTACAGGGATCGGACACCGGGGAGCTGTTTTTT. The full variable domain, completed using reference TRBV2 and TRBJ2-2, is EPEVTQTPSHQVTQMGQEVILRCVPISNHLYFYWYRQILGQKVEFLVSFYNNEISEKSEIFDDQFSVERPDGSNFTLKIRSTKLEDSAMYFCASTLQGSDTGELFFGEGSRLTVL.

The J gene is TRBJ1-5, the V gene TRBV6-5; possible D gene TRBD1, 5 bases. There are 15 residues in the CDR3. Between the trimmed V and J ends, which lost 6 bases and 1 base, there was a span of 13 bases. Looked up from germline, CDR1 is MNHEY and CDR2 is SVGAGI. CDR3 bases: TGTGCCAGCAGACAGACTCCAGGGAGCAATCAGCCCCAGCATTTT. It specifies CASRQTPGSNQPQHF.

The chain joins TRBV6-6 to TRBJ2-3, with 7 bases matching TRBD2. V lost 7 bases and J lost 3; bases outside the gene matches: 4. This CDR3 contains 13 residues. In germline, CDR1 is MNHNY, CDR2 SVGAGI (reference sequence). As DNA, the CDR3 is TGTGCCAGCATGGGGGGAGGGACAGATACGCAGTATTTT. This sequence encodes CASMGGGTDTQYF.

V and J are TRBV5-6 and TRBJ2-5, with 7 bases fitting TRBD1. The closer fit of TRBJ2-7 to the DNA end suggests the J call may be wrong. The germline V gene encodes CDR1 SGHDT and CDR2 YYEEEE. The CDR3 totals 14 residues. CDR3: CASSLVGQDYEQYF. The CDR3 DNA reads TGTGCCAGCAGCTTGGTAGGACAGGACTACGAGCAGTACTTC.

V gene TRBV30 combines with J gene TRBJ2-3; 9 bases line up with TRBD1. CDR3 length: 17 residues. CDR1 and CDR2 from the germline V gene are GTSNPN and SVGIG (reference sequence). V lost 1 base, J lost 1 base, and 9 bases stayed unmatched. CDR3: CAWSGRQGELRTDTQYF. The DNA for the CDR3 is TGTGCCTGGAGTGGGCGACAGGGGGAACTCCGCACAGATACGCAGTATTTT.

This rearrangement joins TRBV27 to TRBJ2-2; D not resolved. V was trimmed by 4 bases and J by 7 bases, leaving 25 bases between them. Germline V gene data show CDR1 as MNHEY and CDR2 as SMNVEV (reference sequence). CDR3 size: 18 residues. CDR3 nucleotides: TGTGCCAGCAGTTCCTACCCTTTGGCACTGGGTGCAGGCGGGGAGCTGTTTTTT. This codes for CASSSYPLALGAGGELFF.

This chain joins TRBV15 and TRBJ2-2; weak D call: TRBD1 (5 bases). This CDR3 has 16 amino acids. Trimming took 0 bases from V and 5 from J, leaving 13 bases between them. The germline gives CDR1 LNHNV, CDR2 YYDKDF (reference sequence). CDR3 sequence reads: CATSREWPGFTGELFF. In nucleotides, the CDR3 is TGTGCCACCAGCAGAGAGTGGCCAGGGTTTACCGGGGAGCTGTTTTTT.

CDR3 in amino acids: CASSSLGGGLGNEQFF. CDR3 sequence (DNA): TGCGCCAGCAGCTCCCTGGGTGGGGGACTTGGGAATGAGCAGTTCTTC. The chain uses TRBV5-1 and TRBJ2-1, with D possibly being TRBD2 (6 bases). This CDR3 spans 16 amino acids. CDR1 is SGHRS and CDR2 is YFSETQ in the germline V gene. V was clipped by 3 bases and J by 7 bases, with 20 bases between them.

The V and J genes are TRBV5-1 and TRBJ2-2; 7 bases agree with TRBD1. Trimming took 6 bases from V and 1 from J; bases not matched to a gene: 3. The CDR3 runs to 14 residues. Germline values: CDR1 SGHRS, CDR2 YFSETQ. The CDR3 bases are TGCGCCAGCAAACAGGGGCAGAACACCGGGGAGCTGTTTTTT. Translating it yields CASKQGQNTGELFF.

This chain uses TRBV30 with TRBJ2-7, with 7 bases matching TRBD1. The CDR3 is made up of 13 amino acids. The trim removed 5 bases at V and 5 bases at J, leaving 9 bases unmatched. Germline V gene data show CDR1 as GTSNPN and CDR2 as SVGIG (reference sequence). CDR3 coding DNA: TGTGCCTGGGGTTTCACAGGGGTCAACGAGCAGTACTTC. Amino acids: CAWGFTGVNEQYF. The complete variable domain, with remaining parts taken from reference TRBV30 and TRBJ2-7, reads SQTIHQWPATLVQPVGSPLSLECTVEGTSNPNLYWYRQAAGRGLQLLFYSVGIGQISSEVPQNLSASRPQDRQFILSSKKLLLSDSGFYLCAWGFTGVNEQYFGPGTRLTVT.

The chain combines TRBV4-1 with TRBJ2-7; D remains ambiguous. The V gene lost 0 bases and the J gene lost 3 bases, with 12 bases spanning the gap. CDR3 length: 15 residues. CDR1 and CDR2 from the germline V gene are MGHRA and YSYEKL. Here the CDR3 DNA reads TGCGCCAGCAGCCAAGAAGAGGCGAGAGTCTACGAGCAGTACTTC. Encoded protein: CASSQEEARVYEQYF.

The rearrangement links TRBV28 to TRBJ2-1; D gene ambiguous. CDR3 size: 14 residues. The V end lost 1 base, the J end lost 8 bases, and 12 bases lay between the germline ends. Germline assignment: CDR1 MDHEN and CDR2 SYDVKM. The CDR3 bases are TGTGCCAGCAGTTTATACCCATTCACGGATGAGCAGTTCTTC. Its protein is CASSLYPFTDEQFF.

The chain is built from TRBV7-9 and TRBJ1-6, with TRBD1 identical over 8 bases. Germline V gives CDR1 SEHNR, CDR2 FQNEAQ (reference sequence). This CDR3 spans 15 amino acids. V shed 4 bases and J 9 bases; nucleotides not matched to a gene: 8. CDR3 sequence reads: CASSSGQGETSPLHF. The CDR3, as DNA: TGTGCCAGCAGCTCTGGACAGGGAGAAACTTCACCCCTCCACTTT.